These T cell receptor beta chains were read from a single sample in a study of response to subunit inactivated influenza vaccine. TCRdb reprocessed the RT-PCR reads via MiXCR and lists one record per CDR3 protein. The repertoire holds some 850,000 distinct CDR3 sequences, with approximately 17% as singletons. The sample here was PBMCs from blood, taken more than 4 days after vaccination. These receptors were taken from a man in his forties or fifties who received an inactivated influenza vaccine. Both conserved end residues are part of each CDR3. The D gene is left open where the match is weak. Clone size, where shown, is once, few, many, or a class for clones that have expanded.

cdr3_aa cdr3_nt d_call j_call clone_size v_call
CAISEEPAENTGELFF TGTGCCATCAGTGAGGAGCCGGCCGAGAACACCGGGGAGCTGTTTTTT NA TRBJ2-2 NA TRBV10-3
CSARDDSGKLFF TGCAGTGCTAGAGATGACAGTGGAAAACTGTTTTTT NA TRBJ1-4 few TRBV20-1
CASSRLEGWQPQHF TGTGCCAGCAGCCGGCTAGAGGGGTGGCAGCCCCAGCATTTT NA TRBJ1-5 few TRBV6-1
CSAKSPAVLRETQYF TGCAGTGCTAAGAGTCCGGCAGTCCTCCGGGAGACCCAGTACTTC NA TRBJ2-5 NA TRBV20-1
CASSFGTKSDTIYF TGTGCCAGCAGCTTCGGGACAAAGTCGGACACCATATATTTT NA TRBJ1-3 few TRBV7-2
CAWSAGGSVAFF TGTGCCTGGAGCGCAGGGGGGAGTGTGGCTTTCTTT TRBD1 TRBJ1-1 NA TRBV30
CASSLQGLGSTDTQYF TGCGCCAGCAGTCTGCAGGGCCTCGGGAGCACAGATACGCAGTATTTT NA TRBJ2-3 NA TRBV5-1
CASLTGPSSYEQYF TGTGCCAGCTTGACAGGGCCGAGCTCCTACGAGCAGTACTTC TRBD1 TRBJ2-7 few TRBV28
CASSLVAGGGETQYF TGTGCCAGCAGCCTGGTAGCGGGAGGAGGGGAGACCCAGTACTTC TRBD2 TRBJ2-5 few TRBV5-1
CASSLSYRDYEQYF TGCGCCAGCAGCTTGTCATACAGGGACTACGAGCAGTACTTC NA TRBJ2-7 few TRBV5-1
CASSPRGTLNSPLHF TGTGCCAGCAGTCCTCGGGGGACACTTAATTCACCCCTCCACTTT NA TRBJ1-6 few TRBV12-3/TRBV12-4
CSVVSGGYNEQFF TGCAGCGTTGTATCAGGGGGTTACAATGAGCAGTTCTTC TRBD1 TRBJ2-1 NA TRBV29-1
CASSLANGDGYTF TGTGCCAGCAGCTTGGCCAACGGGGATGGCTACACCTTC NA TRBJ1-2 NA TRBV5-6
CASSRDRGILFF TGTGCCAGCAGTCGGGACAGGGGTATACTGTTTTTT TRBD1 TRBJ2-2 few TRBV5-6
CSARSRVQETQYF TGCAGTGCTAGATCCAGGGTCCAAGAGACCCAGTACTTC NA TRBJ2-5 few TRBV20-1
CASSPDHSNQPQHF TGTGCCAGCAGTCCGGATCATAGCAATCAGCCCCAGCATTTT NA TRBJ1-5 few TRBV6-1
CASSGTAGYEQYF TGTGCCAGCAGTGGGACCGCCGGCTACGAGCAGTACTTC NA TRBJ2-7 many TRBV2
CAISEEPGLVYNEQFF TGTGCCATCAGTGAGGAACCGGGACTAGTGTACAATGAGCAGTTCTTC TRBD2 TRBJ2-1 many TRBV10-3
CSARDAGRGNTEAFF TGCAGTGCTAGAGATGCTGGGAGGGGGAACACTGAAGCTTTCTTT NA TRBJ1-1 few TRBV20-1
CASRWGERGTGELFF TGTGCCAGCAGGTGGGGAGAACGCGGCACCGGGGAGCTGTTTTTT NA TRBJ2-2 few TRBV5-5
CASSFDLASTQYF TGTGCCAGCAGTTTCGATCTAGCGAGTACGCAGTATTTT NA TRBJ2-3 NA TRBV12-3/TRBV12-4
CASSLASGSNEKLFF TGTGCCAGCAGCTTAGCGTCAGGAAGTAATGAAAAACTGTTTTTT NA TRBJ1-4 NA TRBV7-2
CASRPDSTDTQYF TGCGCCAGCAGACCGGACAGCACAGATACGCAGTATTTT NA TRBJ2-3 many TRBV5-1
CASSQDIRVYEQYF TGCGCCAGCAGCCAAGATATCCGCGTGTACGAGCAGTACTTC NA TRBJ2-7 few TRBV4-1
CASSNEFSGSQYF TGTGCCAGCAGTAATGAATTTTCAGGGTCGCAGTACTTC NA TRBJ2-7 NA TRBV7-2
CATTSGRGDTDTQYF TGTGCCACCACCTCCGGGCGGGGGGACACAGATACGCAGTATTTT TRBD2 TRBJ2-3 many TRBV24-1
CASSQDLGINQPQHF TGCGCCAGCAGCCAAGATTTGGGAATCAATCAGCCCCAGCATTTT NA TRBJ1-5 few TRBV4-3
CAISGSSGGAARGTDTQYF TGTGCCATCAGTGGATCCAGCGGGGGGGCCGCGCGGGGCACAGATACGCAGTATTTT TRBD2 TRBJ2-3 once TRBV10-3
CATSVASTDTQYF TGTGCCACCTCCGTGGCCTCCACAGATACGCAGTATTTT NA TRBJ2-3 NA TRBV24-1
CSAPGRERSNEQFF TGCAGTGCCCCCGGGCGGGAGAGGTCCAATGAGCAGTTCTTC TRBD2 TRBJ2-1 few TRBV20-1
CASSGDTLGGNTIYF TGTGCCAGCAGCGGGGACACATTAGGGGGAAACACCATATATTTT NA TRBJ1-3 few TRBV7-9
CASRATGTGTGEQFF TGCGCCAGCAGGGCTACCGGGACAGGGACGGGTGAGCAGTTCTTC TRBD1 TRBJ2-1 NA TRBV5-1
CASSLPNLASTDTQYF TGCGCCAGCAGCCTCCCAAACCTAGCTAGCACAGATACGCAGTATTTT NA TRBJ2-3 few TRBV5-1
CAWIGHGWRESGELFF TGTGCCTGGATTGGGCATGGGTGGCGGGAGTCCGGGGAGCTGTTTTTT TRBD2 TRBJ2-2 NA TRBV30
CASSLAPGAGTDTQYF TGTGCCAGCAGTTTAGCGCCGGGAGCAGGCACAGATACGCAGTATTTT NA TRBJ2-3 few TRBV12-3/TRBV12-4
CASSEQGGNEQFF TGCGCCAGCAGCGAACAGGGAGGGAATGAGCAGTTCTTC NA TRBJ2-1 NA TRBV5-1
CASSLGNEQFF TGTGCCAGCAGCTTAGGGAATGAGCAGTTCTTC NA TRBJ2-1 many TRBV12-3/TRBV12-4
CASKQFISYNEQFF TGTGCCAGTAAGCAGTTCATCTCCTACAATGAGCAGTTCTTC NA TRBJ2-1 few TRBV19
CASSGGGKDSYTDTQYF TGTGCCAGCAGCGGAGGGGGGAAGGACAGCTACACAGATACGCAGTATTTT NA TRBJ2-3 few TRBV28
CSARGGRSYEQYF TGCAGTGCCCGAGGGGGGAGGTCCTACGAGCAGTACTTC NA TRBJ2-7 many TRBV20-1
CSASDPGAGYNEQFF TGCAGTGCTAGTGATCCGGGGGCGGGGTACAATGAGCAGTTCTTC NA TRBJ2-1 few TRBV20-1
CSAIPGTAHTDTQYF TGCAGTGCTATTCCGGGGACAGCGCACACAGATACGCAGTATTTT TRBD1 TRBJ2-3 NA TRBV20-1
CSARDPDRGAYEQYF TGCAGTGCTAGAGACCCGGACAGGGGCGCCTACGAGCAGTACTTC TRBD1 TRBJ2-7 many TRBV20-1
CASSAGTGGSEKLFF TGCGCCAGCAGCGCCGGGACAGGGGGGTCTGAAAAACTGTTTTTT TRBD1 TRBJ1-4 few TRBV5-1
CASSRGQGGPDTQYF TGCGCCAGCAGCCGCGGACAGGGGGGGCCAGATACGCAGTATTTT TRBD1 TRBJ2-3 few TRBV5-1
CASSVGWASYEQYF TGTGCCAGCAGCGTAGGGTGGGCTTCGTACGAGCAGTACTTC NA TRBJ2-7 NA TRBV9
CASSPGRWGGNEQFF TGTGCCAGCAGCCCCGGGCGGTGGGGGGGGAATGAGCAGTTCTTC TRBD2 TRBJ2-1 few TRBV7-9
CASSKGLAGAGANVLTF TGTGCCAGCAGTAAGGGACTAGCGGGGGCTGGGGCCAACGTCCTGACTTTC TRBD2 TRBJ2-6 few TRBV12-3/TRBV12-4
CASSQIGTGYNEQFF TGTGCCAGCAGCCAGATAGGGACAGGCTACAATGAGCAGTTCTTC TRBD1 TRBJ2-1 NA TRBV5-6
CASSRTGLDNEQFF TGTGCCAGCAGCCGGACAGGGTTAGACAATGAGCAGTTCTTC TRBD1 TRBJ2-1 few TRBV5-5
CASSPQGSTYNEQFF TGTGCCAGCTCTCCACAGGGCAGTACCTACAATGAGCAGTTCTTC NA TRBJ2-1 NA TRBV18
CASSLLEGTQYF TGTGCCAGCAGTCTACTGGAGGGTACGCAGTATTTT NA TRBJ2-3 many TRBV7-9
CASSQSSWYEQYF TGCGCCAGCAGCCAATCCAGTTGGTACGAGCAGTACTTC NA TRBJ2-7 NA TRBV4-3
CSAREGQYNQPQHF TGCAGTGCTAGAGAGGGACAGTACAATCAGCCCCAGCATTTT TRBD1 TRBJ1-5 few TRBV20-1
CASSFNGRSSTDTQYF TGTGCCAGCAGCTTTAATGGCAGGTCTAGCACAGATACGCAGTATTTT NA TRBJ2-3 few TRBV7-2
CASSLVVSGNTEAFF TGTGCCAGCAGCTTGGTGGTAAGTGGGAACACTGAAGCTTTCTTT NA TRBJ1-1 NA TRBV5-5
CSVGDSANTEAFF TGCAGCGTGGGGGATAGTGCGAACACTGAAGCTTTCTTT NA TRBJ1-1 NA TRBV29-1